Below, 2 T cell receptor beta chains from the same sample are listed, as sequenced in a study of T cells in Graves' hyperthyroidism and ophthalmopathy (dated by TCRdb to between 2018 and 2020). Preparation of the library involved multiplex PCR. Sequencing used an Illumina HiSeq 2000. TCR beta CDR3 regions were amplified from RNA transcripts. The TCR CDR3 was subjected to a first round of RT-PCR using the HTBI primer set and the Qiagen OneStep RT-PCR kit. TCRdb took the public reads, trimmed them with fastp at Q25, ran MiXCR for clone calling and kept in-frame beta chains. All rows with the same CDR3 protein become a single entry with the most common DNA and genes. In all, the sample holds hundreds of thousands of distinct CDR3 sequences, and 45% of those were seen once. The ten largest clones take up less than 9% of the sample. The sequenced sample consisted of peripheral blood or thyroid tissue (not recorded which). The receptors were sampled from an adult man with Graves' disease, either hyperthyroidism or ophthalmopathy (not recorded which).

Comment on this clonotype: A clone one base away is much larger, so this may be a read error. This sequence joins TRBV10-3 and TRBJ2-5; the D gene is possibly TRBD2 (7 bases). CDR3 length equals 14 residues. Between the trimmed V and J ends, which lost 3 bases and 2 bases, there was a span of 10 bases. Germline loops: CDR1 ENHRY, CDR2 SYGVKD. CDR3 nucleotides: TGTGCCATCAGTGAACAGGGAGGGCAAGAGACCCAGTACTTC. Its protein product is CAISEQGGQETQYF.

The chain links TRBV2 to TRBJ2-3; the match to TRBD2 covers 7 bases. The germline CDR1 and CDR2 sequences are SNHLY and FYNNEI. V gave up 5 bases and J gave up 14 bases; unmatched junction bases: 7. There are 11 residues in the CDR3. The CDR3 bases are TGTGCCAGCAGTTACGGGACTATTGGGTATTTT. Translation gives CASSYGTIGYF.